One TCR beta chain is described in this entry. Its antigen is unknown. The data stem from a study of Ad26.COV2.S vaccination and SARS-CoV-2 variants. Looking at the study overall: In the study, Ad26.COV2.S was injected intramuscularly once, or twice 56 days apart. Study-wide results and limits: Responses of spike-specific T cells (both CD8+ and CD4+) reportedly showed substantial breadth after vaccination.

Germline CDR1 and CDR2: MNHEY and SVGAGI. This CDR3 has 15 amino acids. The junction had 7 bases not matched to a gene; V was cut back by 6 bases and J by 2 bases. Assay: immunoSEQ multiplex PCR; the TCRdb copy retains only in-frame clones and omits some. The table has around 240,000 clones, around nine tenths seen once. Treatment here: 15 to 20 received Ad26.COV2.S at low or high dose, single or two shots; several received placebo; per-sample allocation not given. Sampling happened 63 days after the first vaccine or placebo injection. V is TRBV6-5 and J is TRBJ2-3; TRBD1 aligns across 8 bases. The sample in question was peripheral blood, obtained in a trial of Ad26.COV2.S vaccine versus placebo. The source of this sequence is a person aged 18 to 65 who received the Ad26.COV2.S COVID-19 vaccine or a placebo. CDR3 nucleotide sequence: TGTGCCAGCAGCCACGGACAGGGACCCACAGATACGCAGTATTTT. This codes for CASSHGQGPTDTQYF.